Listed below are T cell receptor beta chains from one sample, sequenced in a study of blood T cell repertoires in COVID-19. Libraries were prepared by immunoSEQ multiplex PCR; TCRdb keeps only in-frame clonotypes and omits some of them. The table shows about 300,000 clones, with approximately 90% occurring only once. The source material was peripheral blood. These receptors all stem from a man aged 40-50 years with acute or convalescent COVID-19. Each CDR3 is given with its conserved first and last residue. Fields, in order: clone size, J gene, D gene, V gene, CDR3 protein, CDR3 DNA. The D gene is left open where the match is weak. Clone size is shown for a subset of rows, as once, few, many or a class of expanded clone.

>NA|TRBJ2-2|NA|TRBV7-6
CASSYERVTGELFF
TGTGCCAGCAGTTACGAGAGGGTGACCGGGGAGCTGTTTTTT
>NA|TRBJ2-3|TRBD2|TRBV10-3
CAISDGLAGSTDTQYF
TGTGCCATCAGTGATGGACTAGCGGGGAGCACAGATACGCAGTATTTT
>once|TRBJ1-4|TRBD1|TRBV27
CASRTTGVGEKLFF
TGTGCCAGCAGGACCACAGGGGTCGGAGAAAAACTGTTTTTT
>NA|TRBJ2-1|TRBD2|TRBV2
CASSETRGGDNEQFF
TGTGCCAGCAGTGAGACGCGGGGGGGAGACAATGAGCAGTTCTTC
>NA|TRBJ1-1|TRBD1|TRBV25-1
CASKGGTGGEMVGTEAFF
TGTGCCAGCAAGGGGGGGACAGGGGGCGAAATGGTAGGAACTGAAGCTTTCTTT
>NA|TRBJ2-3|NA|TRBV2
CASRTRGQDTDTQYF
TGTGCCAGCAGGACGAGAGGGCAAGACACAGATACGCAGTATTTT
>NA|TRBJ2-1|TRBD1|TRBV19
CASSTRTGAPGNEQFF
TGTGCCAGTAGTACACGGACAGGGGCCCCGGGGAATGAGCAGTTCTTC
>NA|TRBJ1-1|NA|TRBV7-8
CASSLNRRSTEAFF
TGTGCCAGCAGCTTAAACAGGAGAAGCACTGAAGCTTTCTTT
>NA|TRBJ2-2|TRBD1|TRBV5-4
CASSRGQGFTGELFF
TGTGCCAGCAGCAGGGGACAGGGTTTCACCGGGGAGCTGTTTTTT
>NA|TRBJ1-4|NA|TRBV10-2
CASSQVNEKLFF
TGCGCCAGCAGCCAGGTTAATGAAAAACTGTTTTTT